Here is one T cell receptor beta chain with its context. Its cognate antigen is unknown. Reverse transcription of 0.5 to 1 ug RNA was performed with random hexamers. The authors amplified TCR beta CDR3 across 54 Vbeta and 13 Jbeta using immunoSEQ multiplex PCR. TCRdb fed the immunoSEQ multiplex PCR reads into MiXCR, producing one record per CDR3 protein. In the table there are 190,000 or so distinct CDR3 sequences, around 95% of which are singletons. The study sequenced TCR beta in blood CD8+ and CD4+ T cells. The TEMRA cells underwent FACS enrichment, while the CD8+ and CD4+ T cells underwent negative isolation. The CDR3 consists of 15 residues. Germline CDR1 and CDR2: LNHNV and YYDKDF (reference sequence). V lost 3 bases and J 8 bases, leaving 19 bases between the germline ends. This sample was taken from a study of CD8 T cells in Susac syndrome. Whole-study results and caveats: A relatively small number of individuals underwent TCR sequencing and HLA analysis.

The sequenced material came from CD4+ T cells from PBMCs. V usage is TRBV15 and J usage is TRBJ1-1; D is unclear. The TCR sequence derives from a human donor with multiple sclerosis. CDR3 DNA sequence: TGTGCCACCAGCAGCCTCGAATTTCGGCAGGCGGAAGCTTTCTTT. It specifies CATSSLEFRQAEAFF.